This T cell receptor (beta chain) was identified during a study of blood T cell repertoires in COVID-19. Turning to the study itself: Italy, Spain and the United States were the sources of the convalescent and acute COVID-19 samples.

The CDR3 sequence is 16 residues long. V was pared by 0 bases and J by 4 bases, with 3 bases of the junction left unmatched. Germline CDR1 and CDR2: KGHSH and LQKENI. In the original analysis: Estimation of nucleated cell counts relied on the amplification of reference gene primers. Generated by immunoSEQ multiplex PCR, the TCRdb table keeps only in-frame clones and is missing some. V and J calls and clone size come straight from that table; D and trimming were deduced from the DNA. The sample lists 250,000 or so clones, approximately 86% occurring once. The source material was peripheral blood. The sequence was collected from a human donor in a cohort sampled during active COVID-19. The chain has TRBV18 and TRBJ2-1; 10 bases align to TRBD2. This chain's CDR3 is CASSPPSGGLYNEQFF. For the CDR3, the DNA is TGTGCCAGCTCACCACCTAGCGGGGGGCTATACAATGAGCAGTTCTTC.